Listed below are T cell receptor beta chains from one sample, sequenced in a study of T cell responses to AZD1222 COVID-19 vaccine. The table came from immunoSEQ multiplex PCR; TCRdb's copy has only in-frame clones and leaves some out. The sample contains 150,000 or so clones, about 92% of which appear only once. The material was peripheral blood, obtained on day 0 of AZD1222 vaccination. These receptors all come from an adult in good health. CDR3s include the opening cysteine and the closing phenylalanine or tryptophan. D genes are given only for firm matches. A clone size is listed for some rows: how often the clone was seen (once, few, many), or a class if it is expanded.

TRBV30,.,TRBJ1-5,.,CAWQRGTRDQPQHF,TGTGCCTGGCAAAGGGGGACCCGGGATCAGCCCCAGCATTTT
TRBV10-3,.,TRBJ2-1,.,CAISEAYNEQFF,TGTGCCATCAGTGAGGCCTACAATGAGCAGTTCTTC
TRBV4-1,TRBD2,TRBJ2-7,.,CASSRLISAAGETYEQYF,TGCGCCAGCAGCCGATTAATCTCGGCAGCGGGAGAGACATACGAGCAGTACTTC
TRBV18,TRBD1,TRBJ2-7,.,CASSPLGTGRGTYEQYF,TGTGCCAGCTCACCACTAGGGACAGGGAGAGGGACCTACGAGCAGTACTTC
TRBV5-1,.,TRBJ1-1,.,CASSLQGTNTEAFF,TGCGCCAGCAGCTTGCAGGGAACGAACACTGAAGCTTTCTTT
TRBV5-6,TRBD2,TRBJ2-1,.,CASSVLAGAVEQFF,TGTGCCAGCAGCGTCCTAGCGGGAGCGGTTGAGCAGTTCTTC
TRBV5-1,TRBD2,TRBJ2-3,.,CASSLKLAGGSTDTQYF,TGCGCCAGCAGCTTGAAACTAGCGGGGGGGAGCACAGATACGCAGTATTTT
TRBV6-1,.,TRBJ1-6,.,CASSEFSPLHF,TGTGCCAGCAGTGAGTTTTCACCCCTCCACTTT
TRBV7-3,TRBD2,TRBJ2-5,.,CASSLGAGAGETQYF,TGTGCCAGCAGCTTGGGAGCGGGGGCCGGGGAGACCCAGTACTTC
TRBV25-1,TRBD1,TRBJ1-2,once,CASSEWTGLYGYTF,TGTGCCAGCAGTGAATGGACAGGCCTCTATGGCTACACCTTC
TRBV6-5,.,TRBJ2-5,.,CASSWGETQYF,TGTGCCAGCAGCTGGGGGGAGACCCAGTACTTC
TRBV12-3/TRBV12-4,TRBD1,TRBJ1-6,.,CASSFSGQVTLHF,TGTGCCAGCAGTTTTTCGGGACAGGTAACCCTCCACTTT
TRBV18,TRBD1,TRBJ1-6,.,CASSQQGITPISNSPLHF,TGTGCCAGCTCACAACAGGGGATCACCCCCATATCAAATTCACCCCTCCACTTT
TRBV28,TRBD1,TRBJ2-7,.,CASSWPGQSVGEQYF,TGTGCCAGCAGTTGGCCGGGACAGAGCGTGGGGGAGCAGTACTTC
TRBV10-2,.,TRBJ1-2,.,CASSESVAGFGYTF,TGCGCCAGCAGTGAGTCGGTAGCGGGGTTCGGCTACACCTTC
TRBV7-2,TRBD1,TRBJ1-2,once,CASSPRTGPYGYTF,TGTGCCAGCAGCCCTAGGACAGGGCCCTATGGCTACACCTTC
TRBV9,TRBD1,TRBJ1-5,.,CASSPTDRGAGQPQHF,TGTGCCAGCAGCCCCACGGACAGGGGGGCGGGTCAGCCCCAGCATTTT
TRBV30,.,TRBJ1-1,.,CAWSANIPNTEAFF,TGTGCCTGGAGTGCCAATATCCCGAACACTGAAGCTTTCTTT
TRBV19,TRBD1,TRBJ2-7,.,CASSSTGFIHEQYF,TGTGCCAGTAGTTCGACAGGGTTTATCCACGAGCAGTACTTC
TRBV29-1,.,TRBJ2-6,.,CSPFEAGANVLTF,TGCAGCCCCTTCGAGGCTGGGGCCAACGTCCTGACTTTC
TRBV19,TRBD1,TRBJ1-2,.,CASRPTPNRGHNYGYTF,TGTGCCAGTAGACCGACCCCTAACAGGGGGCATAACTATGGCTACACCTTC
TRBV5-1,.,TRBJ1-4,.,CASSFRGQILMEKLFF,TGCGCCAGCAGCTTTCGCGGACAGATATTAATGGAAAAACTGTTTTTT
TRBV5-1,.,TRBJ1-3,.,CASSPGGSTGNTIYF,TGCGCCAGCAGCCCAGGCGGAAGTACTGGAAACACCATATATTTT
TRBV6-5,.,TRBJ1-2,.,CASRIGSYGYTF,TGTGCCAGCCGGATAGGAAGTTATGGCTACACCTTC
TRBV7-2,TRBD1,TRBJ1-1,.,CASSDTGGGWAFF,TGTGCCAGCAGCGATACAGGGGGCGGTTGGGCTTTCTTT
TRBV7-2,.,TRBJ1-1,once,CASSPRGAGAFF,TGTGCCAGCAGCCCCCGGGGGGCGGGGGCTTTCTTT
TRBV7-9,TRBD1,TRBJ1-2,.,CASSKWDRGHGYTF,TGTGCCAGCAGCAAATGGGACAGGGGACATGGCTACACCTTC
TRBV5-6,.,TRBJ1-4,.,CASSYRATNEKLFF,TGTGCCAGCAGCTACCGGGCCACTAATGAAAAACTGTTTTTT
TRBV12-5,TRBD2,TRBJ2-1,.,CASGFGTSGGLWNEQFF,TGTGCTAGTGGTTTCGGGACTAGCGGGGGCCTTTGGAATGAGCAGTTCTTC
TRBV5-6,.,TRBJ2-7,.,CASSSGPVSYEQYF,TGTGCCAGCAGTTCAGGACCGGTCTCCTACGAGCAGTACTTC
TRBV5-4,.,TRBJ1-1,.,CASSLDLAFGAFF,TGTGCCAGCAGCTTGGATCTGGCTTTTGGAGCTTTCTTT
TRBV5-1,TRBD1,TRBJ1-1,.,CASSSRQGTWNTEAFF,TGCGCCAGCAGCTCACGACAGGGAACTTGGAACACTGAAGCTTTCTTT
TRBV5-1,.,TRBJ2-2,.,CASSPLVRDNGELFF,TGCGCCAGCAGCCCCCTCGTGCGGGACAACGGGGAGCTGTTTTTT
TRBV3-1/TRBV3-2,.,TRBJ2-4,.,CASSQRRGENIQYF,TGTGCCAGCAGCCAACGCAGGGGCGAAAACATTCAGTACTTC
TRBV11-1,TRBD2,TRBJ2-5,.,CASSLRASGEETQYF,TGTGCCAGCAGCTTACGGGCTAGCGGGGAAGAGACCCAGTACTTC
TRBV4-1,.,TRBJ2-2,few,CASSQGPTTGNTGELFF,TGCGCCAGCAGCCAAGGCCCCACGACAGGGAACACCGGGGAGCTGTTTTTT
TRBV5-1,TRBD2,TRBJ2-3,once,CASSSGLAESTDTQYF,TGCGCCAGCAGCTCGGGACTAGCGGAAAGCACAGATACGCAGTATTTT
TRBV5-4,.,TRBJ1-2,.,CASSLQKRNYGYTF,TGTGCCAGCAGCTTGCAAAAACGGAACTATGGCTACACCTTC
TRBV5-1,TRBD1,TRBJ2-5,.,CASSRQGEETQYF,TGCGCCAGCAGCCGACAGGGGGAAGAGACCCAGTACTTC
TRBV7-9,.,TRBJ1-2,.,CASSSGAALGGYTF,TGTGCCAGCAGTTCCGGGGCTGCGCTGGGTGGCTACACCTTC
TRBV5-1,.,TRBJ2-1,once,CASSLATRKGSEQFF,TGCGCCAGCAGCTTGGCCACGAGAAAGGGGAGTGAGCAGTTCTTC
TRBV6-5,.,TRBJ2-7,.,CASSYTNPGVYEQYF,TGTGCCAGCAGTTACACCAATCCGGGAGTTTACGAGCAGTACTTC
TRBV30,TRBD1,TRBJ1-2,.,CAWSVNRGANYGYTF,TGTGCCTGGAGTGTAAACAGGGGAGCTAACTATGGCTACACCTTC
TRBV5-1,.,TRBJ2-2,once,CASSLEGPSNTGELFF,TGCGCCAGCAGCTTGGAGGGCCCCTCGAACACCGGGGAGCTGTTTTTT
TRBV18,.,TRBJ2-2,.,CASSRGHKNTGELFF,TGTGCCAGCTCGCGGGGACACAAGAACACCGGGGAGCTGTTTTTT
TRBV29-1,.,TRBJ1-2,.,CSVEGGLGYGYTF,TGCAGCGTTGAAGGGGGACTAGGCTATGGCTACACCTTC
TRBV24-1,.,TRBJ2-5,.,CATSDGSEETQYF,TGTGCCACCAGTGATGGGTCTGAGGAGACCCAGTACTTC
TRBV6-5,.,TRBJ1-1,.,CASSSPRQNTEAFF,TGTGCCAGCAGTTCCCCACGGCAGAACACTGAAGCTTTCTTT
TRBV12-3/TRBV12-4,.,TRBJ1-1,.,CASSLLRDTEAFF,TGTGCCAGCAGTTTACTTCGGGACACTGAAGCTTTCTTT
TRBV27,.,TRBJ1-2,.,CASSLSGGRGYTF,TGTGCCAGCAGTTTATCAGGAGGGCGCGGCTACACCTTC
TRBV15,TRBD1,TRBJ2-7,.,CATSRGPADRGTYEQYF,TGTGCCACCAGCAGGGGGCCTGCCGACAGGGGTACCTACGAGCAGTACTTC
TRBV9,TRBD1,TRBJ1-1,.,CASSGSGQLEAFF,TGTGCCAGCAGCGGATCGGGACAGCTTGAAGCTTTCTTT
TRBV12-3/TRBV12-4,.,TRBJ2-2,.,CASRELTGELFF,TGTGCCAGCAGGGAACTCACCGGGGAGCTGTTTTTT